These T cell receptor beta chains were read from a single sample in a study of tumor-infiltrating lymphocytes in localized non-small cell lung cancer. The protocol was immunoSEQ multiplex PCR, while the TCRdb copy is restricted to in-frame clones and leaves out a portion. The table has 13,000 or so clones, roughly 78% seen once. The sequencing input was lung tumor tissue. These TCRs come from a human donor with non-small cell lung cancer. Both conserved end residues are part of each CDR3. A D gene is named only where the DNA matches it firmly. Only some rows state a clone size, as once, few, many or a class for expanded clones.

J gene: TRBJ2-7
clone size: -
V gene: TRBV29-1
CDR3 length: 11
D gene: -
CDR3 DNA: -
CDR3 protein: CSVVGQGAEYF

J gene: TRBJ2-7
clone size: few
V gene: TRBV19
CDR3 length: 12
D gene: -
CDR3 DNA: TGTGCCAGTAGTATAGCCGGTCGCGAGCAGTACTTC
CDR3 protein: CASSIAGREQYF

J gene: TRBJ1-1
clone size: -
V gene: TRBV5-1
CDR3 length: 14
D gene: -
CDR3 DNA: TGCGCCAGCAGCTTGGCACTGGGTGCCACTGAAGCTTTCTTT
CDR3 protein: CASSLALGATEAFF

J gene: TRBJ2-7
clone size: -
V gene: TRBV7-2
CDR3 length: 15
D gene: TRBD2
CDR3 DNA: TGTGCCAGCAGCCCCCCCAGGACTAGCTTGTACGAGCAGTACTTC
CDR3 protein: CASSPPRTSLYEQYF

J gene: TRBJ2-2
clone size: -
V gene: TRBV5-1
CDR3 length: 14
D gene: TRBD1
CDR3 DNA: TGCGCCAGCAGCGAAACACAGGGGACCGGGGAGCTGTTTTTT
CDR3 protein: CASSETQGTGELFF

J gene: TRBJ1-6
clone size: -
V gene: TRBV19
CDR3 length: 14
D gene: -
CDR3 DNA: TGTGCCAGTAGTATCAAGGCACTCAATTCACCCCTCCACTTT
CDR3 protein: CASSIKALNSPLHF

J gene: TRBJ2-2
clone size: few
V gene: TRBV5-4
CDR3 length: 16
D gene: TRBD1
CDR3 DNA: TGTGCCAGCAGCCAGGCCGGGACAGGGAACACCGGGGAGCTGTTTTTT
CDR3 protein: CASSQAGTGNTGELFF

J gene: TRBJ1-3
clone size: -
V gene: TRBV5-4
CDR3 length: 14
D gene: -
CDR3 DNA: TGTGCCAGCAGCTTTCGGAGCTCTGGAAACACCATATATTTT
CDR3 protein: CASSFRSSGNTIYF

J gene: TRBJ1-3
clone size: -
V gene: TRBV7-9
CDR3 length: 12
D gene: -
CDR3 DNA: TGTGCCAGCAGCTCGGGTGGAAACACCATATATTTT
CDR3 protein: CASSSGGNTIYF

J gene: TRBJ2-7
clone size: -
V gene: TRBV7-2
CDR3 length: 11
D gene: -
CDR3 DNA: TGTGCCAGCAGCTCCTTCGTCGAGCAGTACTTC
CDR3 protein: CASSSFVEQYF

J gene: TRBJ1-3
clone size: -
V gene: TRBV4-1
CDR3 length: 17
D gene: -
CDR3 DNA: TGCGCCAGCAGCCAAGATGTGGCCCATCCCTCTGGAAACACCATATATTTT
CDR3 protein: CASSQDVAHPSGNTIYF

J gene: TRBJ1-1
clone size: -
V gene: TRBV13
CDR3 length: 11
D gene: -
CDR3 DNA: TGTGCCAGCAGCTCCCCGGTTGAAGCTTTCTTT
CDR3 protein: CASSSPVEAFF

J gene: TRBJ2-2
clone size: -
V gene: TRBV30
CDR3 length: 12
D gene: -
CDR3 DNA: TGTGCCTGGAGTGACCAGGTCTGGGAGCTGTTTTTT
CDR3 protein: CAWSDQVWELFF

J gene: TRBJ2-4
clone size: -
V gene: TRBV5-1
CDR3 length: 15
D gene: TRBD2
CDR3 DNA: TGCGCCAGCAGCTTATCCGGGGGGGCCGAGAACATTCAGTACTTC
CDR3 protein: CASSLSGGAENIQYF

J gene: TRBJ2-4
clone size: -
V gene: TRBV28
CDR3 length: 11
D gene: -
CDR3 DNA: TGTGCCAGCGGGGTCGAAAACATTCAGTACTTC
CDR3 protein: CASGVENIQYF

J gene: TRBJ1-3
clone size: few
V gene: TRBV2
CDR3 length: 14
D gene: -
CDR3 DNA: TGTGCCAGCAGAGCCAGGACAGAGGGAAACACCATATATTTT
CDR3 protein: CASRARTEGNTIYF

J gene: TRBJ1-1
clone size: -
V gene: TRBV7-2
CDR3 length: 15
D gene: -
CDR3 DNA: TGTGCCAGCAGCTTTGGCAGGGGAATGAACACTGAAGCTTTCTTT
CDR3 protein: CASSFGRGMNTEAFF

J gene: TRBJ2-5
clone size: -
V gene: TRBV5-6
CDR3 length: 17
D gene: TRBD1
CDR3 DNA: TGTGCCAGCAGCTTGGCCATCACAGGGGGACGGGGAGAGACCCAGTACTTC
CDR3 protein: CASSLAITGGRGETQYF

J gene: TRBJ1-2
clone size: -
V gene: TRBV19
CDR3 length: 13
D gene: TRBD1
CDR3 DNA: TGTGCCACCAAATCTGATCACAGGGGCGGCTACACCTTC
CDR3 protein: CATKSDHRGGYTF

J gene: TRBJ1-5
clone size: -
V gene: TRBV9
CDR3 length: 15
D gene: -
CDR3 DNA: TGTGCCAGCAGCGTAGACGGGAATAGCAATCAGCCCCAGCATTTT
CDR3 protein: CASSVDGNSNQPQHF

J gene: TRBJ2-2
clone size: -
V gene: TRBV6-1
CDR3 length: 14
D gene: TRBD2
CDR3 DNA: TGTGCACATATGACTAGCGGCAACACCGGGGAGCTGTTTTTT
CDR3 protein: CAHMTSGNTGELFF

J gene: TRBJ2-7
clone size: -
V gene: TRBV29-1
CDR3 length: 14
D gene: TRBD1
CDR3 DNA: TGCAGCGTTGAAGGGGGACAGGGTTCCTACGAGCAGTACTTC
CDR3 protein: CSVEGGQGSYEQYF

J gene: TRBJ2-7
clone size: -
V gene: TRBV7-6
CDR3 length: 16
D gene: TRBD1
CDR3 DNA: TGTGCCAGCAGCTTAGGAGGGACAGGGGGTATGAAAGAGCAGTACTTC
CDR3 protein: CASSLGGTGGMKEQYF

J gene: TRBJ2-3
clone size: -
V gene: TRBV5-3
CDR3 length: 17
D gene: -
CDR3 DNA: TGTGCCAGAAGCTCCCGGCCCGCGAACTATAGCACAGATACGCAGTATTTT
CDR3 protein: CARSSRPANYSTDTQYF

J gene: TRBJ2-2
clone size: -
V gene: TRBV7-6
CDR3 length: 16
D gene: -
CDR3 DNA: TGTGCCAGCAGCCCCACTAGCTCCCCCCCAGCCGGGGAGCTGTTTTTT
CDR3 protein: CASSPTSSPPAGELFF

J gene: TRBJ1-5
clone size: few
V gene: TRBV6-5
CDR3 length: 15
D gene: -
CDR3 DNA: TGTGCCAGCAGTTACTCTTCCTATAGCAATCAGCCCCAGCATTTT
CDR3 protein: CASSYSSYSNQPQHF

J gene: TRBJ1-1
clone size: -
V gene: TRBV10-1
CDR3 length: 13
D gene: TRBD1
CDR3 DNA: TGCGCCACCATGGGACAGGGGAACACTGAAGCTTTCTTT
CDR3 protein: CATMGQGNTEAFF

J gene: TRBJ2-6
clone size: -
V gene: TRBV2
CDR3 length: 14
D gene: -
CDR3 DNA: TGTGCCAGCAGTGGGGGCTCTGGGGCCAACGTCCTGACTTTC
CDR3 protein: CASSGGSGANVLTF

J gene: TRBJ1-3
clone size: -
V gene: TRBV5-1
CDR3 length: 15
D gene: -
CDR3 DNA: TGCGCCAGTAGACCTTCAGGGACCTCTGGAAACACCATATATTTT
CDR3 protein: CASRPSGTSGNTIYF

J gene: TRBJ1-1
clone size: -
V gene: TRBV29-1
CDR3 length: 14
D gene: -
CDR3 DNA: TGCAGCGTTGAAGACAGGGTAGGGAGCACTGAAGCTTTCTTT
CDR3 protein: CSVEDRVGSTEAFF

J gene: TRBJ1-6
clone size: -
V gene: TRBV10-2
CDR3 length: 16
D gene: -
CDR3 DNA: TGCGCCACCAAGGACAGTCTCACCTCCTATAATTCACCCCTCCACTTT
CDR3 protein: CATKDSLTSYNSPLHF

J gene: TRBJ2-3
clone size: -
V gene: TRBV11-2
CDR3 length: 16
D gene: TRBD2
CDR3 DNA: TGTGCCAGCAGCTTCACCGTAGCGGGAGGGACAGATACGCAGTATTTT
CDR3 protein: CASSFTVAGGTDTQYF

J gene: TRBJ1-1
clone size: -
V gene: TRBV7-2
CDR3 length: 14
D gene: -
CDR3 DNA: TGTGCCAGCAGCCCCGACAGGCGGAACACTGAAGCTTTCTTT
CDR3 protein: CASSPDRRNTEAFF

J gene: TRBJ2-3
clone size: -
V gene: TRBV14
CDR3 length: 13
D gene: -
CDR3 DNA: TGTGCCAGCAGCCAAGAATTCGTAGATACGCAGTATTTT
CDR3 protein: CASSQEFVDTQYF

J gene: TRBJ2-7
clone size: few
V gene: TRBV2
CDR3 length: 14
D gene: -
CDR3 DNA: TGTGCCAGCAGTGGGGAGGTTGGGGCCTACGAGCAGTACTTC
CDR3 protein: CASSGEVGAYEQYF

J gene: TRBJ2-2
clone size: -
V gene: TRBV7-2
CDR3 length: 16
D gene: TRBD2
CDR3 DNA: TGTGCCAGCAGCTTAGGGGGGGGAGCGAACACCGGGGAGCTGTTTTTT
CDR3 protein: CASSLGGGANTGELFF

J gene: TRBJ1-3
clone size: few
V gene: TRBV5-1
CDR3 length: 15
D gene: TRBD1
CDR3 DNA: TGCGCCAGCAGCCCCGGACAGGGGACTGGAAACACCATATATTTT
CDR3 protein: CASSPGQGTGNTIYF

J gene: TRBJ1-2
clone size: -
V gene: TRBV7-9
CDR3 length: 13
D gene: TRBD1
CDR3 DNA: TGTGCCAGCAGCCTCGACAGGGGCTATGGCTACACCTTC
CDR3 protein: CASSLDRGYGYTF

J gene: TRBJ2-4
clone size: -
V gene: TRBV4-3
CDR3 length: 14
D gene: TRBD2
CDR3 DNA: TGCGCCAGCAGCCAAGGTGGCGGGGGGAACATTCAGTACTTC
CDR3 protein: CASSQGGGGNIQYF

J gene: TRBJ1-3
clone size: -
V gene: TRBV10-3
CDR3 length: 15
D gene: -
CDR3 DNA: TGTGCCTTGGGGGGGGCCAGGAGCTCTGGAAACACCATATATTTT
CDR3 protein: CALGGARSSGNTIYF

J gene: TRBJ1-5
clone size: -
V gene: TRBV6-1
CDR3 length: 13
D gene: -
CDR3 DNA: TGTGCCAGCAGCCACAATAGCAATCAGCCCCAGCATTTT
CDR3 protein: CASSHNSNQPQHF

J gene: TRBJ1-1
clone size: few
V gene: TRBV5-6
CDR3 length: 15
D gene: -
CDR3 DNA: TGTGCCAGCAGCTTGTTGTCAGGAATGAACACTGAAGCTTTCTTT
CDR3 protein: CASSLLSGMNTEAFF

J gene: TRBJ2-7
clone size: once
V gene: TRBV6-1
CDR3 length: 17
D gene: TRBD1
CDR3 DNA: TGTGCCAGCAGTGCTTTAAGGAGTTCGGGACAGAACTACGAGCAGTACTTC
CDR3 protein: CASSALRSSGQNYEQYF

J gene: TRBJ2-7
clone size: -
V gene: TRBV5-5
CDR3 length: 14
D gene: -
CDR3 DNA: TGTGCCAGCAGCCCGGAAGGGCTCGTGGGCGAGCAGTACTTC
CDR3 protein: CASSPEGLVGEQYF

J gene: TRBJ2-1
clone size: -
V gene: TRBV7-2
CDR3 length: 15
D gene: TRBD2
CDR3 DNA: TGTGCCAGCAGCTCCTCAAGCGGGGGGGTGGGTGAGCAGTTCTTC
CDR3 protein: CASSSSSGGVGEQFF

J gene: TRBJ2-7
clone size: -
V gene: TRBV19
CDR3 length: 11
D gene: -
CDR3 DNA: TGTGCCAGTAGTATAGCTGGCGAGCAGTACTTC
CDR3 protein: CASSIAGEQYF

J gene: TRBJ2-3
clone size: -
V gene: TRBV9
CDR3 length: 15
D gene: -
CDR3 DNA: TGTGCCAGCAGCGACGGGGAGATGAGGGCAGATACGCAGTATTTT
CDR3 protein: CASSDGEMRADTQYF

J gene: TRBJ1-2
clone size: -
V gene: TRBV5-1
CDR3 length: 12
D gene: -
CDR3 DNA: TGCGCCAGCAGCAAACAGGGTCTGGGCTACACCTTC
CDR3 protein: CASSKQGLGYTF

J gene: TRBJ2-7
clone size: -
V gene: TRBV5-1
CDR3 length: 15
D gene: TRBD1
CDR3 DNA: TGCGCCAGCAGCTTCCGGGACAGGGAGTTGGGAGAGCAGTACTTC
CDR3 protein: CASSFRDRELGEQYF

J gene: TRBJ1-2
clone size: medium-sized
V gene: TRBV2
CDR3 length: 13
D gene: -
CDR3 DNA: TGTGCCAGCAGTGGGCAGGGTGTTTATGGCTACACCTTC
CDR3 protein: CASSGQGVYGYTF

J gene: TRBJ2-7
clone size: -
V gene: TRBV10-3
CDR3 length: 12
D gene: -
CDR3 DNA: TGTGCCATTAAGGACGGAATCTACGAGCAGTACTTC
CDR3 protein: CAIKDGIYEQYF

J gene: TRBJ1-4
clone size: -
V gene: TRBV2
CDR3 length: 16
D gene: TRBD1
CDR3 DNA: TGTGCCAGCAGTTCCTCCGGCCCGGGACAGGGAGGAAAACTGTTTTTT
CDR3 protein: CASSSSGPGQGGKLFF